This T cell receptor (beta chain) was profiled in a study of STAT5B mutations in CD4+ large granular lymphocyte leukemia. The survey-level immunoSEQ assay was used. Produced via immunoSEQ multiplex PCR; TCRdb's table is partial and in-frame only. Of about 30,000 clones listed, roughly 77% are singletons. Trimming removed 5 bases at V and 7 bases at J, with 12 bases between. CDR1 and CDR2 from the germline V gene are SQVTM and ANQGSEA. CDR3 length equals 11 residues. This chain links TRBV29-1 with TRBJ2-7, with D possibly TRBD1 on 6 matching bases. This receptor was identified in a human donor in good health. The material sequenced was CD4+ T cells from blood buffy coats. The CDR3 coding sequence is TGCAGCGTTAAGGGGGATGGAGAGCAGTACTTC. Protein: CSVKGDGEQYF.